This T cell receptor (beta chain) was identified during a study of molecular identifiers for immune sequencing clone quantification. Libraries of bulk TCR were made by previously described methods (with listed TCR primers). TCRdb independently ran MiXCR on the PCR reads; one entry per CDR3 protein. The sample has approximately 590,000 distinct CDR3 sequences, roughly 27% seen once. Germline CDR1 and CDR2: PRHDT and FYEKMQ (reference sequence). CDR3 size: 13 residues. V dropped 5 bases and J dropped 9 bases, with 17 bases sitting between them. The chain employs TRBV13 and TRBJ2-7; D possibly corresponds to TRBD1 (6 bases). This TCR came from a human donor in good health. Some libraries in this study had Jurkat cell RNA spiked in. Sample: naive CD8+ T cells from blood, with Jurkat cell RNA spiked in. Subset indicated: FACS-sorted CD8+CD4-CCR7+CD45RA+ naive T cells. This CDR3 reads CASSGGQYSAQYF. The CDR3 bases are TGTGCCAGCAGCGGCGGACAGTACTCCGCGCAGTACTTC. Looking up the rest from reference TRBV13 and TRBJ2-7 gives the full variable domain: AAGVIQSPRHLIKEKRETATLKCYPIPRHDTVYWYQQGPGQDPQFLISFYEKMQSDKGSIPDRFSAQQFSDYHSELNMSSLELGDSALYFCASSGGQYSAQYFGPGTRLTVT.